The T cell receptor beta chain under discussion was sequenced for a study of blood T cell repertoires in COVID-19. Study in general: PBMCs, B-cell-depleted T cells, or T cells were the source of the cDNA or gDNA that made up the material.

This clone was seen just once. Per the original data handling: Researchers report that nucleated cell counts were estimated from reference gene primer amplification. Profiling relied on immunoSEQ multiplex PCR, and the TCRdb table lists in-frame clones only, not all of them. For V, J and clone size, that table is used; D and trimming come from the DNA. The sample has about 54,000 clones, around four fifths seen once. Germline V gives CDR1 SGHNT, CDR2 YYREEE (reference sequence). The CDR3 sequence is 14 residues long. V dropped 1 base and J dropped 0 bases, with 8 bases sitting between them. The sequenced material came from peripheral blood. The V and J genes are TRBV5-4 and TRBJ2-7; D not resolved. This TCR came from a man aged 45-60 years with acute or convalescent COVID-19. This CDR3 reads CASSLQASSYEQYF. DNA for the CDR3: TGTGCCAGCAGCTTGCAGGCGAGCTCCTACGAGCAGTACTTC.